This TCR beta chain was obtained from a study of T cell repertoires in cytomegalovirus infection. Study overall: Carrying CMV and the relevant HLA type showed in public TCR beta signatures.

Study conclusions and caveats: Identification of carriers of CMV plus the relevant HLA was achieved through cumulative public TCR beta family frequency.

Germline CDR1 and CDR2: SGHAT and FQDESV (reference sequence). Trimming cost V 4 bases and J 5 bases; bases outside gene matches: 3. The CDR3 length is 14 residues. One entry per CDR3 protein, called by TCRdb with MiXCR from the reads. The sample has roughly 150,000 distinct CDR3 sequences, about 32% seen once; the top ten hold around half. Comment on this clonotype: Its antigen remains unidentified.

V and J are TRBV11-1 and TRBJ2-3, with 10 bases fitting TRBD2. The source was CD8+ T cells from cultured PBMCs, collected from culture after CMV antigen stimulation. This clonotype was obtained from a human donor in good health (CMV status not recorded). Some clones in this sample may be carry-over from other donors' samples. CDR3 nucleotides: TGTGCCAGCAGCTCTAGCGGGGGTATAGATACGCAGTATTTT. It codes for CASSSSGGIDTQYF.